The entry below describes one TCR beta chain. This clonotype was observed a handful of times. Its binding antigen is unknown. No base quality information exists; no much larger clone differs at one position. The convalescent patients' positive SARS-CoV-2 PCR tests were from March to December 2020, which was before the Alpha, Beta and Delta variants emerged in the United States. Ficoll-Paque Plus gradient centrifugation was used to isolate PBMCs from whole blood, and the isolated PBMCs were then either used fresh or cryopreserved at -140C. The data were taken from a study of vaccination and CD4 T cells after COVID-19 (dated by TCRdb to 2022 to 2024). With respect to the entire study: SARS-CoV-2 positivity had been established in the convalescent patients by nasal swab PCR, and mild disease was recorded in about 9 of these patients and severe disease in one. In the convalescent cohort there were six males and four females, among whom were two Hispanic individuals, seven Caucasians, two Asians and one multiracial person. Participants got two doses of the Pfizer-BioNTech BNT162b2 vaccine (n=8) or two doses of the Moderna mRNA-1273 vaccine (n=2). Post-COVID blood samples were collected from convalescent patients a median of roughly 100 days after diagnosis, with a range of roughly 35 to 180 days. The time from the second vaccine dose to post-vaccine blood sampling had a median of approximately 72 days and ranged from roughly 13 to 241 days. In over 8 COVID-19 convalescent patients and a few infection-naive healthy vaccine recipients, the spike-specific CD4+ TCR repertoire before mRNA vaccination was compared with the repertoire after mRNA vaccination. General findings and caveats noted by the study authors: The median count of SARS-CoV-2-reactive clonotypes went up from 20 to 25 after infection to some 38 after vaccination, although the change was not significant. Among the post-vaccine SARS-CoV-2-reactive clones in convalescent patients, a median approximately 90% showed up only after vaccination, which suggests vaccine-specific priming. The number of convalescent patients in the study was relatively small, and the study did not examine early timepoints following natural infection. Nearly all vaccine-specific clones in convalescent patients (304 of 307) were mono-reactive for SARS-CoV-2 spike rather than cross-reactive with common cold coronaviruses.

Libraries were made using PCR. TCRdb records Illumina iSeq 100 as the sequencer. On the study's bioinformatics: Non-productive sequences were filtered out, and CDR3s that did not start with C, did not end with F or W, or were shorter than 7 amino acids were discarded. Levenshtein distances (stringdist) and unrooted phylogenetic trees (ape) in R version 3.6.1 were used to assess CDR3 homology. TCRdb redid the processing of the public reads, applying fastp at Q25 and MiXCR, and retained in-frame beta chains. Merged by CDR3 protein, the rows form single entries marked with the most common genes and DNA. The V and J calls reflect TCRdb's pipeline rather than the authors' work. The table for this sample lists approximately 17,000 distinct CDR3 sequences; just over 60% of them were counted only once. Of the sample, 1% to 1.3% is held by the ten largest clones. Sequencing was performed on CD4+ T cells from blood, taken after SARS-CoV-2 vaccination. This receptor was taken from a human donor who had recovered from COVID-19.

The CDR3 is CSASPGLNTGELFF. The nucleotide sequence is given as TGCAGTGCTAGTCCTGGACTTAACACCGGGGAGCTGTTTTTT. This receptor chain uses TRBV20-1 and TRBJ2-2; a weak D assignment points to TRBD2 (5 bases agree). From the cysteine up to the phenylalanine, the CDR3 has a length of 14 residues. Solely the CDR3 DNA is kept, with 42 bases framed from the first base. For CDR1 and CDR2, the germline V gene (reference sequence) lists DFQATT and SNEGSKA. The junction carries 10 bases between V and J, which are trimmed by 3 bases and 2 bases respectively.